One and the same sample provided the 32 T cell receptor beta chains below, sequenced in a study of OX40 agonist ivuxolimab in advanced cancers. TCRdb keeps only in-frame clones here, not all; method: immunoSEQ multiplex PCR. The sample holds tens of thousands of clones, 90% seen once. Specimen: CD4+ or CD8+ T cells sorted from blood, collected in a trial of the OX40 agonist ivuxolimab. The receptors stem from an adult with an advanced solid tumor such as melanoma, head and neck, liver or kidney cancer.

This sequence joins TRBV27 and TRBJ1-4; D unresolved. The germline V gene encodes CDR1 MNHEY and CDR2 SMNVEV (reference sequence). V lost 5 bases, J lost 4 bases, and 8 bases lay in between. CDR3 length: 13 residues. CDR3 loop: CASSIWNNEKLFF. Here the CDR3 DNA reads TGTGCCAGCAGTATTTGGAATAATGAAAAACTGTTTTTT.

The chain recombines TRBV25-1 with TRBJ1-1; D gene uncertain. The V end was cut by 4 bases, the J end by 7 bases, with 13 bases between. The CDR3 is made up of 13 amino acids. Looked up from germline, CDR1 is MGHDK and CDR2 is SYGVNS. The CDR3 DNA reads TGTGCCAGCAGTGTCAGGAACCGCTTTGAAGCTTTCTTT. This codes for CASSVRNRFEAFF.

The rearrangement joins TRBV30 to TRBJ2-1; a possible D gene is TRBD2 (6 bases). The CDR3 is made up of 11 amino acids. Trimming took off 2 bases at V and 7 bases at J, with 6 bases between the two ends. CDR1 and CDR2 (germline): GTSNPN, SVGIG (reference sequence). The CDR3 protein is CAWSRGNEQFF. CDR3 DNA: TGTGCCTGGAGTCGGGGGAATGAGCAGTTCTTC.

This chain connects TRBV12-5 to TRBJ2-6, with D perhaps matching TRBD2 (6 bases). There are 19 residues in the CDR3. From germline, CDR1 is LGHNT and CDR2 FRNRAP. V lost 0 bases, J lost 4 bases, and 19 bases lay in between. CDR3 sequence reads: CASGLVLGGVEEGANVLTF. In DNA, the CDR3 is TGTGCTAGTGGTTTGGTACTTGGCGGGGTAGAGGAAGGGGCCAACGTCCTGACTTTC.

J is TRBJ2-7 and V is TRBV5-1; 10 nucleotides agree with TRBD1. The CDR3 consists of 15 residues. J gave up 4 bases and V 6 bases, and 10 bases lay outside the gene matches. Germline V gene data show CDR1 as SGHRS and CDR2 as YFSETQ. CDR3 coding DNA: TGCGCCAGCACCCAAGGAGGACAGGGGGGATACGAGCAGTACTTC. Amino acids: CASTQGGQGGYEQYF.

There are a few counts of this clone. The genes are TRBV27 and TRBJ2-7, with D hard to call. This CDR3 is built from 11 residues. V was shortened by 6 bases and J by 3 bases, with 6 bases between the two germline ends. CDR1 is MNHEY, CDR2 SMNVEV, per germline (reference sequence). The CDR3 DNA sequence: TGTGCCAGCAGACGACTCTACGAGCAGTACTTC. Protein sequence: CASRRLYEQYF.

The chain employs TRBV27 and TRBJ2-7; 8 bases are a match to TRBD1. V lost 2 bases, J lost 5 bases, and 2 bases stayed unmatched. CDR1 MNHEY and CDR2 SMNVEV come from the germline V gene (reference sequence). This CDR3 spans 13 amino acids. CDR3 nucleotide sequence: TGTGCCAGCAGTTTAGGACAGGGCGACGAGCAGTACTTC. It codes for CASSLGQGDEQYF.

The chain combines TRBV1 with TRBJ2-4; the DNA was not compared with TRBD2, the D call given in the table. TRBV1 is recorded as a pseudogene. The CDR3 runs to 21 residues. As DNA, the CDR3 is TGCACCAGCAGCCCCACAACCGGACCGCGCCGGAGGGAGTCTGGCAAAAACATTCAGTACTTC. It encodes CTSSPTTGPRRRESGKNIQYF.

The sample holds a few counts of this clone. The V and J genes are TRBV28 and TRBJ1-1; D unclear. V was trimmed by 3 bases and J by 3 bases, leaving 11 bases between them. Germline CDR1 MDHEN, CDR2 SYDVKM. There are 14 residues in the CDR3. The CDR3 spells CASSFGQEDTEAFF. The CDR3, as DNA: TGTGCCAGCAGTTTCGGCCAGGAGGACACTGAAGCTTTCTTT.

The chain employs TRBV2 and TRBJ1-4; D unresolved. In germline, CDR1 is SNHLY, CDR2 FYNNEI. Trimming stripped 7 bases from V and 0 bases from J, with 15 bases between. The CDR3 consists of 16 residues. The CDR3, as DNA: TGTGCCAGCATCGGAGTCCGGCAAGCAACTAATGAAAAACTGTTTTTT. It encodes CASIGVRQATNEKLFF.

This clone has only one observation. The chain couples TRBV5-6 to TRBJ2-7; D not resolved. V was trimmed by 0 bases and J by 2 bases, leaving 6 bases between them. The CDR3 extends over 13 amino acids. Germline lookup yields CDR1 SGHDT and CDR2 YYEEEE. CDR3 nucleotides: TGTGCCAGCAGCTTGGCTCGGGCCTACGAGCAGTACTTC. Translation: CASSLARAYEQYF.

The genes are TRBV30 and TRBJ1-2; D is uncertain. The germline V gene encodes CDR1 GTSNPN and CDR2 SVGIG (reference sequence). The CDR3 sequence is 16 residues long. Between the trimmed V and J ends, which lost 2 bases and 4 bases, there was a span of 20 bases. CDR3 bases: TGTGCCTGGAGTCTGATTAGCGTTACCCTCACCTATGGCTACACCTTC. Translation gives CAWSLISVTLTYGYTF.

The chain joins TRBV28 to TRBJ1-2; D not resolved. Germline-derived CDR1 and CDR2 are MDHEN and SYDVKM. This CDR3 has 11 amino acids. Trimming cost V 3 bases and J 10 bases, with 9 bases left between them. The CDR3 spells CASSFLGNYTF. The DNA of the CDR3 is TGTGCCAGCAGTTTTCTAGGGAACTACACCTTC.

The chain combines TRBV7-9 with TRBJ2-7, with 9 bases fitting TRBD1. After removal of 10 bases from V and 2 bases from J, the junction contained 9 bases not matched to a gene. Germline CDR1 and CDR2: SEHNR and FQNEAQ (reference sequence). The CDR3 extends over 14 amino acids. CDR3 sequence reads: CAIATGQGPYEQYF. For the CDR3, the DNA is TGTGCCATCGCGACGGGACAGGGACCCTACGAGCAGTACTTC.

The CDR3 loop reads CASSPPPVSYGYTF. The CDR3 nucleotides are TGTGCCAGCTCACCACCGCCCGTTTCCTATGGCTACACCTTC. This chain links TRBV18 with TRBJ1-2; D is unresolved. V was cut by 0 bases and J by 4 bases, with 9 bases left in between. Germline V gene data show CDR1 as KGHSH and CDR2 as LQKENI. The CDR3 totals 14 residues.

The J gene is TRBJ2-7, the V gene TRBV14, with 9 bases fitting TRBD1. The CDR3 consists of 17 residues. Germline V CDR1 and CDR2: SGHDN, FVKESK. V lost 3 bases, J lost 7 bases, and 16 bases stayed unmatched. The CDR3 here is CASSHRDRARGVNEQYF. CDR3 bases: TGTGCCAGCAGCCACCGGGACAGGGCCCGTGGGGTGAATGAGCAGTACTTC.

The chain carries TRBV6-5 and TRBJ2-1; tentative D call: TRBD2 (5 bases). This CDR3 region has 16 residues. Per germline, CDR1 MNHEY and CDR2 SVGAGI. Trimming cost V 4 bases and J 2 bases, with 15 bases left between them. The CDR3 bases are TGTGCCAGCAGTTCCAATTCGGGGAAGCCCTACAATGAGCAGTTCTTC. Residues: CASSSNSGKPYNEQFF.

In its sample, this clone was seen once. The CDR3 spells CASSQDSRDTQYF. In DNA, the CDR3 is TGTGCCAGCAGCCAAGACTCGAGGGATACGCAGTATTTT. V and J are TRBV14 and TRBJ2-3; D is uncertain. V was trimmed by 0 bases and J by 6 bases, leaving 7 bases between them. Germline values: CDR1 SGHDN, CDR2 FVKESK. This CDR3 spans 13 amino acids.

This sequence joins TRBV7-9 and TRBJ2-5; 8 positions match TRBD1. The J call may not be correct, given that the DNA end is closer to TRBJ2-7. This CDR3 comprises 14 residues. Looked up from germline, CDR1 is SEHNR and CDR2 is FQNEAQ (reference sequence). The CDR3 coding sequence is TGTGCCAGCAGCTTAGGGACAGGGATCCACGAGCAGTACTTC. This encodes CASSLGTGIHEQYF.

The rearrangement uses TRBV7-3 and TRBJ2-2, with D possibly matching TRBD2 (6 bases). Germline lookup yields CDR1 SGHTA and CDR2 FQGTGA. The CDR3 totals 16 residues. V lost 0 bases and J lost 2, with 10 bases in between. CDR3 residues: CASSLTPGTNTGELFF. CDR3 bases: TGTGCCAGCAGCTTAACGCCCGGGACTAACACCGGGGAGCTGTTTTTT.

The chain combines TRBV2 with TRBJ2-3; TRBD2 matches 8 bases. There are 13 residues in the CDR3. The germline V gene has CDR1 SNHLY and CDR2 FYNNEI. The V segment lost 11 bases and the J segment 7 bases; nucleotides outside the gene matches: 11. The CDR3 DNA reads TGTGCCGGCCAGCGGGGGACCTCGTATACGCAGTATTTT. Its translation: CAGQRGTSYTQYF.

The rearrangement links TRBV7-8 to TRBJ2-1; D perhaps matches TRBD1 (5 bases). Germline values: CDR1 SGHVS, CDR2 FQNEAQ. V gave up 5 bases and J gave up 4 bases, with 18 bases separating them. The CDR3 is 16 amino acids. The CDR3 DNA follows: TGTGCCAGCAGCGAACGCCGGGCAGGGCCGTACAATGAGCAGTTCTTC. It is translated as CASSERRAGPYNEQFF. The variable domain in full, completed from reference TRBV7-8 and TRBJ2-1, reads GAGVSQSPRYKVAKRGQDVALRCDPISGHVSLFWYQQALGQGPEFLTYFQNEAQLDKSGLPSDRFFAERPEGSVSTLKIQRTQQEDSAVYLCASSERRAGPYNEQFFGPGTRLTVL.

The V and J genes are TRBV5-6 and TRBJ2-7, with D unresolved. The length of the CDR3 is 14 residues. The V end was cut by 1 base, the J end by 2 bases, with 10 bases between. The V gene's germline CDR1 is SGHDT and CDR2 YYEEEE. DNA of the CDR3: TGTGCCAGCAGCTTGAGTCCCAGACCCTACGAGCAGTACTTC. Translated: CASSLSPRPYEQYF.

The CDR3 DNA reads TGTGCCAGCAGCCCCACGGGGATCCTAGCCAAAAACATTCAGTACTTC. This gives the protein CASSPTGILAKNIQYF. The chain uses TRBV9 and TRBJ2-4; TRBD2 is a possible D gene (5 bases). Per the germline V gene, CDR1 is SGDLS and CDR2 is YYNGEE. V was cut by 4 bases and J by 0 bases, with 14 bases left in between. CDR3 size: 16 residues. The full variable domain, with the rest looked up from reference TRBV9 and TRBJ2-4, is DSGVTQTPKHLITATGQRVTLRCSPRSGDLSVYWYQQSLDQGLQFLIQYYNGEERAKGNILERFSAQQFPDLHSELNLSSLELGDSALYFCASSPTGILAKNIQYFGAGTRLSVL.

The chain uses TRBV19 and TRBJ2-7, with 8 bases matching TRBD2. This CDR3 contains 16 residues. The germline gives CDR1 LNHDA, CDR2 SQIVND (reference sequence). Trimming removed 5 bases from V and 3 bases from J; junction bases left unmatched: 12. The DNA of the CDR3 is TGTGCCAGTAGTGACAACCAGGGGCTAGCGGGCTACGAGCAGTACTTC. Translated, it gives CASSDNQGLAGYEQYF. Drawing the rest from reference TRBV19 and TRBJ2-7, the complete variable domain is DGGITQSPKYLFRKEGQNVTLSCEQNLNHDAMYWYRQDPGQGLRLIYYSQIVNDFQKGDIAEGYSVSREKKESFPLTVTSAQKNPTAFYLCASSDNQGLAGYEQYFGPGTRLTVT.

The chain joins TRBV2 to TRBJ2-1; TRBD1 matches 10 bases. V gave up 6 bases and J gave up 6 bases; unmatched junction bases: 8. Germline values: CDR1 SNHLY, CDR2 FYNNEI. The CDR3 extends over 15 amino acids. The CDR3 protein is CASSLRQGASNEQFF. CDR3 nucleotide sequence: TGTGCCAGCAGCTTACGACAGGGGGCGTCCAATGAGCAGTTCTTC.

This clone has only one observation. The gene calls are TRBV27 and TRBJ2-7; tentatively, D is TRBD2 (5 bases). The V end was cut by 7 bases, the J end by 2 bases, with 12 bases between. The CDR3 extends over 13 amino acids. Germline V CDR1 and CDR2: MNHEY, SMNVEV (reference sequence). CDR3 sequence: CASTPGSTYEQYF. As DNA, the CDR3 is TGTGCCAGCACCCCGGGGTCCACCTACGAGCAGTACTTC.

The chain couples TRBV12-5 to TRBJ1-2; tentatively, D is TRBD1 (5 bases). The V end lost 5 bases, the J end lost 1 base, and 8 bases lay between the germline ends. The CDR3 runs 13 residues. Germline values: CDR1 LGHNT, CDR2 FRNRAP. Here the CDR3 reads CASGPDSNYGYTF. CDR3 coding DNA: TGTGCTAGTGGTCCCGACAGTAACTATGGCTACACCTTC. Together with reference TRBV12-5 and TRBJ1-2, the CDR3 gives the full variable domain: DARVTQTPRHKVTEMGQEVTMRCQPILGHNTVFWYRQTMMQGLELLAYFRNRAPLDDSGMPKDRFSAEMPDATLATLKIQPSEPRDSAVYFCASGPDSNYGYTFGSGTRLTVV.

This chain joins TRBV5-1 and TRBJ2-7; D is unresolved. This CDR3 spans 13 amino acids. Germline V gene lookup returns CDR1 SGHRS and CDR2 YFSETQ. Trimming left V 0 bases short and J 3 bases short, with 7 bases between. DNA for the CDR3: TGCGCCAGCAGCTTGGGGGCAGGCTACGAGCAGTACTTC. Its translation is CASSLGAGYEQYF.

The chain recombines TRBV5-4 with TRBJ2-1; 10 nucleotides line up with TRBD1. With 4 bases clipped from V and 3 bases from J, the junction kept 4 bases outside the gene matches. This CDR3 region has 15 residues. CDR1 is SGHNT and CDR2 is YYREEE in the germline V gene (reference sequence). CDR3 protein: CASSPWTGGYNEQFF. DNA of the CDR3: TGTGCCAGCAGCCCCTGGACAGGGGGCTACAATGAGCAGTTCTTC.

This chain uses TRBV6-6 with TRBJ2-1, with D tentatively TRBD2 (5 bases). The CDR3 contains 12 residues. V was pared by 7 bases and J by 8 bases, with 12 bases between. Germline V gene sequence: CDR1 MNHNY, CDR2 SVGAGI (reference sequence). The CDR3 here is CASKDFGYEQFF. The CDR3 DNA sequence: TGTGCCAGCAAGGACTTCGGGTATGAGCAGTTCTTC.

V and J are TRBV10-3 and TRBJ2-7, with 8 positions matching TRBD2. Trimming at V came to 2 bases and at J to 1 base, leaving 10 bases not matched to a gene. Looked up from germline, CDR1 is ENHRY and CDR2 is SYGVKD. The CDR3 is 17 residues long. The CDR3 nucleotides read TGTGCCATCAGTGAGGGGTTGGAGCGGGAGCTTTCCTACGAGCAGTACTTC. Translation: CAISEGLERELSYEQYF.